This T cell receptor beta chain emerged from a study of CD8+CD57+ T cells in acquired aplastic anemia. Study context: CD4+ and CD8+ cells, once sorted, gave DNA averaging roughly 3.2 ug. Whole-study results and caveats: Patients shared 25 to 35 CD8+ CDR3 sequences with controls.

Patients picked for sequencing had shown CD8+CD57+ cell expansion detected by flow cytometry. At the time of blood sampling, patients had not yet received any therapy. Ten or more counts support this clonotype. What it binds is unknown. The V gene's germline CDR1 is LGHNA and CDR2 YSLEER. This CDR3 has 17 amino acids. With 0 bases removed from V and 0 bases from J, the gap between germline ends came to 13 bases. Genomic DNA was employed as the template in profiling TCR beta VDJ and CDR3. MiXCR, applied by TCRdb to the reads, yields one record per CDR3 protein. The table includes 150,000 to 180,000 distinct CDR3 sequences, roughly half detected once.

Source material: sorted CD4+, CD8+, or CD8+CD57+ T cells (not recorded which) from PBMCs. This sequence was found in a human donor with aplastic anemia. V is TRBV4-3 and J is TRBJ2-3, with a weak D call TRBD2 (6 bases). CDR3 sequence reads: CASSQDGRRHSTDTQYF. Here the CDR3 DNA reads TGCGCCAGCAGCCAAGACGGGAGAAGGCATAGCACAGATACGCAGTATTTT.